This is a list of T cell receptor beta chains from one sample in a study of cytomegalovirus exposure and HLA in healthy donors. Generated by immunoSEQ multiplex PCR, the TCRdb table keeps only in-frame clones and is missing some. The sample's table shows 130,000 or so clones. Sequenced: PBMCs. These receptors originate from a woman aged 40 to 50 in good health and CMV-seronegative. Both conserved end residues are trimmed from each CDR3. Fields, in order: V gene, J gene, CDR3 protein.

V gene: TRBV5-3
J gene: TRBJ1-2
CDR3 protein: ARRAAQRAHYGYT

V gene: TRBV25-1
J gene: TRBJ2-2
CDR3 protein: ASSATGGGTGELF

V gene: TRBV7-3
J gene: TRBJ1-1
CDR3 protein: ASSSRQGTEAF

V gene: TRBV7-6
J gene: TRBJ1-1
CDR3 protein: ASSLAGGEAF

V gene: TRBV7-6
J gene: TRBJ1-1
CDR3 protein: ASTRGGSEAF

V gene: TRBV4-2
J gene: TRBJ2-3
CDR3 protein: ASSQGGQAGLWDTQY

V gene: TRBV6-1
J gene: TRBJ2-7
CDR3 protein: ASRVRDTFSYEQY

V gene: TRBV11-1
J gene: TRBJ1-4
CDR3 protein: ASRTDRGKEKLF

V gene: TRBV19
J gene: TRBJ1-6
CDR3 protein: ASSIGADNSPLH

V gene: TRBV4-3
J gene: TRBJ1-2
CDR3 protein: ASSQESPTGGYT

V gene: TRBV7-9
J gene: TRBJ1-2
CDR3 protein: ASSYRAGDYGYT

V gene: TRBV7-2
J gene: TRBJ2-1
CDR3 protein: ASSLGLVYNEQF

V gene: TRBV6-1
J gene: TRBJ2-7
CDR3 protein: ASPPLGGPYEQY

V gene: TRBV5-1
J gene: TRBJ2-5
CDR3 protein: ASSLALTGGKETQY

V gene: TRBV28
J gene: TRBJ2-2
CDR3 protein: ASSLFLQGHKNTGELF

V gene: TRBV28
J gene: TRBJ1-6
CDR3 protein: ASRSPRGYSPLH

V gene: TRBV10-3
J gene: TRBJ2-1
CDR3 protein: AISVIPGQGADEQF

V gene: TRBV19
J gene: TRBJ1-5
CDR3 protein: AGGQGADQPQH

V gene: TRBV7-9
J gene: TRBJ1-2
CDR3 protein: ASSLTHGGGANYGYT

V gene: TRBV25-1
J gene: TRBJ2-5
CDR3 protein: ASSERAGEETQY

V gene: TRBV19
J gene: TRBJ2-5
CDR3 protein: ASSISFQETQY

V gene: TRBV9
J gene: TRBJ2-2
CDR3 protein: ASRPQITGELF

V gene: TRBV6-6
J gene: TRBJ2-5
CDR3 protein: ASSYWGDRETQY

V gene: TRBV19
J gene: TRBJ2-5
CDR3 protein: ASSPVDRGFETQY

V gene: TRBV28
J gene: TRBJ1-5
CDR3 protein: ASRDYSNQPQH

V gene: TRBV5-4
J gene: TRBJ1-6
CDR3 protein: ASSPGGTSYNSPLH

V gene: TRBV6-5
J gene: TRBJ2-5
CDR3 protein: ASSAGGRVETQY

V gene: TRBV13
J gene: TRBJ1-6
CDR3 protein: ASSPSTGSGSPLH

V gene: TRBV2
J gene: TRBJ1-5
CDR3 protein: ASSDGGISNQPQH

V gene: TRBV12-5
J gene: TRBJ1-6
CDR3 protein: ASGPGEGPSFRLSNSPLH

V gene: TRBV15
J gene: TRBJ1-5
CDR3 protein: ATSRPPGDVGYQPQH

V gene: TRBV7-2
J gene: TRBJ2-1
CDR3 protein: ASSDTGGRGF

V gene: TRBV6-5
J gene: TRBJ1-5
CDR3 protein: ASSYSAERSNQPQH

V gene: TRBV19
J gene: TRBJ1-3
CDR3 protein: ASSTSYSSGNTIY

V gene: TRBV6-5
J gene: TRBJ2-3
CDR3 protein: ASSSTSGYTDTQY

V gene: TRBV6-5
J gene: TRBJ1-2
CDR3 protein: ASRGQGSGYT

V gene: TRBV6-5
J gene: TRBJ2-7
CDR3 protein: ASSYVQSYEQY

V gene: TRBV14
J gene: TRBJ1-1
CDR3 protein: ASSQVADWNTEAF

V gene: TRBV5-1
J gene: TRBJ1-3
CDR3 protein: ASMGQGAGGNTIY

V gene: TRBV9
J gene: TRBJ1-6
CDR3 protein: ASSVAGNLNSPLH

V gene: TRBV9
J gene: TRBJ2-7
CDR3 protein: ASSVADRGNYEQY

V gene: TRBV10-3
J gene: TRBJ2-1
CDR3 protein: AISAQNEQF

V gene: TRBV7-2
J gene: TRBJ1-2
CDR3 protein: ASSSQVPYGYT

V gene: TRBV10-2
J gene: TRBJ1-1
CDR3 protein: ASSESTYTEAF

V gene: TRBV6-1
J gene: TRBJ1-4
CDR3 protein: ASSEWTVYTNEKLF

V gene: TRBV9
J gene: TRBJ1-3
CDR3 protein: ASSVKGDSGNTIY

V gene: TRBV7-9
J gene: TRBJ1-2
CDR3 protein: ASSFGGGPTYGYT

V gene: TRBV18
J gene: TRBJ2-7
CDR3 protein: ASSPRGPGWTDYYEQY

V gene: TRBV27
J gene: TRBJ1-5
CDR3 protein: ASKKGDTRSNQPQH

V gene: TRBV18
J gene: TRBJ2-3
CDR3 protein: ASSPPLAGEDTQY

V gene: TRBV7-2
J gene: TRBJ2-2
CDR3 protein: ASSPLGLSNTGELF

V gene: TRBV4-2
J gene: TRBJ2-2
CDR3 protein: ASSQVEEFSGELF

V gene: TRBV7-2
J gene: TRBJ1-1
CDR3 protein: ASSLGRTEAF

V gene: TRBV27
J gene: TRBJ2-3
CDR3 protein: ASSLRTSGGLQDTQY

V gene: TRBV18
J gene: TRBJ1-4
CDR3 protein: ASSVGQTNEKLF